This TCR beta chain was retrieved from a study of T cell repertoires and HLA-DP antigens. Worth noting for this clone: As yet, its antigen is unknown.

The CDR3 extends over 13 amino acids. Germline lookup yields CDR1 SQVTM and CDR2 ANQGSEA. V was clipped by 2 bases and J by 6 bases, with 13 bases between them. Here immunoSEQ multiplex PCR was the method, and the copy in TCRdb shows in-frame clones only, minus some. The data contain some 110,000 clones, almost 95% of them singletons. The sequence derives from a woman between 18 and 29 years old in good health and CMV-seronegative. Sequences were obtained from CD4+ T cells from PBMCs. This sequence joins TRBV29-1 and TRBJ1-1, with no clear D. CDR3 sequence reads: CSVERQASAEAFF. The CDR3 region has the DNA TGCAGCGTTGAACGCCAGGCTTCCGCTGAAGCTTTCTTT. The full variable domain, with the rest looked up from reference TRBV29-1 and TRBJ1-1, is SAVISQKPSRDICQRGTSLTIQCQVDSQVTMMFWYRQQPGQSLTLIATANQGSEATYESGFVIDKFPISRPNLTFSTLTVSNMSPEDSSIYLCSVERQASAEAFFGQGTRLTVV.